This TCR beta chain came from a study of blood T cell repertoires in COVID-19. Points on this clone: One junction end does not reproduce the germline sequence, and a read error may be involved.

From germline, CDR1 is MDHEN and CDR2 SYDVKM. The CDR3 sequence is 20 residues long. Here immunoSEQ multiplex PCR was the method, and the copy in TCRdb shows in-frame clones only, minus some. The repertoire holds around 200,000 clones, more than 75% seen once, with nearly 7.5% in the top ten. This sequence joins TRBV28 and TRBJ2-7; 12 bases map to TRBD2. The sequence came from a woman between 40 and 50 years old with acute COVID-19. The sequenced sample consisted of PBMCs or T cells enriched from blood (not recorded which). The CDR3 DNA is TGTGCCAGCAGCTACCCCAGTGCGCTAGCGGGAGGGCCCCTCTCCCACGAGCAGTACTTC. Translated, it gives CASSYPSALAGGPLSHEQYF.